The text below deals with one TCR beta chain. The CDR3 is made up of 14 amino acids. Germline V gene lookup returns CDR1 SGDLS and CDR2 YYNGEE. Trimming at V came to 3 bases and at J to 3 bases, leaving 5 bases not matched to a gene. The sample is drawn from a study of blood T cell repertoires in COVID-19. Study overall: Samples of COVID-19 (acute and convalescent) were obtained from the United States, Italy and Spain.

Here immunoSEQ multiplex PCR was the method, and the copy in TCRdb shows in-frame clones only, minus some. Found here are tens of thousands of clones, around nine tenths of them singletons; the top ten hold roughly 4.2%. The sample consisted of peripheral blood. The chain links TRBV9 to TRBJ2-7; 8 nucleotides line up with TRBD2. The source is a man in his forties or fifties with COVID-19, enrolled during active disease. The CDR3 nucleotides are TGTGCCAGCAGCGAGGGGAGCGGGAGCTACGAGCAGTACTTC. It encodes CASSEGSGSYEQYF.